Given below is one T cell receptor (beta chain) in context. The CDR3 totals 16 residues. Losses at the gene ends were 4 bases for V and 0 bases for J; bases not matched to a gene: 5. CDR1 and CDR2 (germline): LGHNA, YNFKEQ. The sample is drawn from a study of control samples from healthy donors and cancer patients. Sequenced by immunoSEQ multiplex PCR; TCRdb stores in-frame clones only, minus some. The sample comprises roughly 150,000 clones, roughly 92% of which are singletons, and 2% to 2.5% rests with the top ten. This receptor was obtained from a man aged 45-65 years in good health. The chain joins TRBV4-2 to TRBJ2-4; TRBD2 matches at 8 bases. The sequencing input was blood. The CDR3 region is CASSRTSGLAKNIQYF. The DNA of the CDR3 is TGTGCCAGCAGCCGAACTAGCGGTCTAGCCAAAAACATTCAGTACTTC.